Listed below are T cell receptor beta chains from one sample, sequenced in a study of T cell responses to AZD1222 COVID-19 vaccine. The table came from immunoSEQ multiplex PCR; TCRdb's copy has only in-frame clones and leaves some out. The sample carries over 95,000 clones, 90% to 95% recorded once. The sample was peripheral blood, taken on day 0 of AZD1222 vaccination. The source is an adult in good health. CDR3s include the opening cysteine and the closing phenylalanine or tryptophan. Each record gives: J gene, V gene, clone size, D gene, CDR3 protein, CDR3 DNA. The D gene is left open where the match is weak. Expanded clones get a size class; other rows say once, few or many, or leave the size out.

TRBJ2-4 TRBV9 NA TRBD2 CASSPGLAGSEVIQYF TGTGCCAGCAGCCCGGGACTAGCGGGGAGCGAAGTCATTCAGTACTTC
TRBJ2-3 TRBV7-9 NA TRBD2 CATGTSGTDTQYF TGTGCCACCGGGACTAGCGGCACAGATACGCAGTATTTT
TRBJ1-6 TRBV27 NA NA CATGRRASYNSPLHF TGTGCCACTGGGCGGCGAGCCTCCTATAATTCACCCCTCCACTTT
TRBJ2-2 TRBV24-1 NA NA CATSGPGTAVTGELFF TGTGCCACCAGTGGACCCGGGACGGCGGTCACCGGGGAGCTGTTTTTT
TRBJ2-7 TRBV27 NA NA CASRILAEPYEQYF TGTGCCAGCAGGATCTTGGCGGAGCCCTACGAGCAGTACTTC
TRBJ2-7 TRBV19 NA NA CASSIGGGPEQYF TGTGCCAGTAGTATCGGAGGGGGCCCCGAGCAGTACTTC
TRBJ2-3 TRBV11-2 NA NA CASSFDGSTQYF TGTGCCAGCAGCTTCGACGGCTCTACGCAGTATTTT
TRBJ2-3 TRBV6-4 NA TRBD2 CASSITSGGRTDTQYF TGTGCCAGCAGTATAACTAGCGGGGGCCGCACAGATACGCAGTATTTT
TRBJ2-3 TRBV14 NA NA CASSLPAVVSQYF TGTGCCAGCAGCCTCCCCGCCGTAGTATCGCAGTATTTT
TRBJ1-5 TRBV18 NA NA CASSPAGYSNQPQHF TGTGCCAGCTCACCAGCAGGCTATAGCAATCAGCCCCAGCATTTT
TRBJ2-7 TRBV5-6 once NA CASSLVEGDEQYF TGTGCCAGCAGCTTGGTTGAGGGCGACGAGCAGTACTTC
TRBJ1-6 TRBV7-2 once NA CASRVRSRNNSPLHF TGTGCCAGCAGGGTTAGAAGCAGAAATAATTCACCCCTCCACTTT
TRBJ1-1 TRBV29-1 NA TRBD1 CSVEGGRPGGREAFF TGCAGCGTTGAAGGGGGAAGGCCAGGGGGCAGAGAAGCTTTCTTT
TRBJ2-3 TRBV2 NA NA CASIRNDRSTDTQYF TGTGCCAGCATCCGAAACGATAGGAGCACAGATACGCAGTATTTT
TRBJ2-7 TRBV19 NA NA CASSETGRGYEQYF TGTGCCAGTAGTGAGACAGGGAGGGGGTACGAGCAGTACTTC
TRBJ2-5 TRBV28 NA TRBD2 CASSTPGRGGWETQYF TGTGCCAGCAGTACCCCCGGGCGGGGGGGCTGGGAGACCCAGTACTTC